Listed here is a single TCR beta chain. This receptor's antigen is unknown. Base-call qualities are not available, and no considerably larger clone is one nucleotide away. The collaborating institutions used their own protocols to collect whole blood in K2EDTA tubes. For TCRbeta analysis, collaborators shipped samples in one of three forms: frozen whole blood, isolated PBMCs, or DNA extracted from either of those sample types. The data belong to a study of blood T cell repertoires in COVID-19 (dated by TCRdb to the early 2020s). As for the study more broadly: Samples from collaborators originated in the United States, Italy and Spain and spanned both the acute and convalescent phases of COVID-19. Where available, HLA class I and class II types were taken from metadata supplied by the sample provider and were not determined by assay-based typing. A de-identified subject ID, COVID-19 status, age in years and sex were almost always included in the sample metadata. Deeply sampled blood TCRbeta repertoires from subjects exposed to, actively infected with, or recovered from COVID-19 were included in the dataset. The material from the prospective study consisted of cDNA or gDNA derived from T cells, B-cell-depleted T cells, or PBMCs. The repertoires were released in a freely available public database intended as a resource for research on the immune response to SARS-CoV-2. The samples were drawn from two sources: the first 160 participants of the ongoing ImmuneRACE study, and 1,200 or so subjects contributed by 6 global collaborators. Broad study findings and their caveats: The quantity of clinical and demographic metadata differed by source and by participant and was supplied without curation.

V and J lose 1 base and 2 bases, and a span of 8 bases separates them. CDR3 length: 14 amino acids, cysteine to phenylalanine. Only the CDR3 region is kept as DNA, spanning 42 bases read in frame from base 1. CDR1 and CDR2 were assigned from the germline V gene as LGHNA and YSLEER. The immunoSEQ Assay, a bias-controlled multiplex PCR, was used to amplify TCRbeta CDR3 regions from genomic DNA. As for how the authors treated the data: The number of nucleated cells in each sample was estimated by amplification of reference gene primers within the assay. To quantify the absolute abundance of each unique TCRbeta CDR3 rearrangement, sequence reads were collapsed and filtered. For each sample, productive Simpson clonality was calculated as the square root of Simpson's diversity index across productive rearrangements. Not all clones reach the TCRdb copy of this immuneACCESS table, which keeps in-frame sequences only. Checked studies attribute under half of the gap to unresolved V genes and leave the rest unexplained. That table gives V, J and clone size, and the DNA gave D and trimming. The sample table contains 50,000 or so clones; only one count was recorded for roughly 82% of them. 7.3% of the sample lies in the top ten.

The sequence is built from TRBV4-3 and TRBJ1-1, and possibly TRBD1, on 5 matching bases. The sample was peripheral blood. This TCR came from a man aged 40-50 years with acute or convalescent COVID-19. The nucleotide sequence reads as follows: TGCGCCAGCAGCCAAGGACAGACCAACACTGAAGCTTTCTTT. Its translation reads: CASSQGQTNTEAFF.